These 20 T cell receptor beta chains share one sample of origin, sequenced in a study of cytomegalovirus exposure and HLA in healthy donors. PCR involved 60 Vbeta and 13 Jbeta primers. This table comes from immunoSEQ multiplex PCR, and its TCRdb copy is limited to in-frame clones, with some not included. The repertoire consists of some 130,000 clones, with around 80% occurring once and the leading ten covering around 7%. Sequences were obtained from PBMCs. The receptors were gathered from a man aged 35 to 55 in good health and CMV-seropositive.

CDR3 sequence reads: CATGTSGNTDTQYF. The CDR3 DNA sequence: TGTGCCACCGGGACTAGCGGGAATACAGATACGCAGTATTTT. This chain uses TRBV7-9 with TRBJ2-3; 13 bases agree with TRBD2. The trim removed 10 bases at V and 3 bases at J, leaving 4 bases unmatched. The CDR3 runs to 14 residues. Germline CDR1 SEHNR, CDR2 FQNEAQ (reference sequence).

The rearrangement uses TRBV18 and TRBJ2-4; no firm D call. Trimming removed 5 bases at V and 7 bases at J, with 30 bases between. The CDR3 extends over 19 amino acids. CDR1 is KGHSH and CDR2 is LQKENI in the germline V gene. In DNA form, the CDR3 reads TGTGCCAGCTCATTACTAAGCTCCTTGTCCGCCCAGTCCCCTAACATTCAGTACTTC. Translating it yields CASSLLSSLSAQSPNIQYF.

CDR3 protein: CASSLPRGRREKLFF. CDR3 bases: TGTGCCAGCAGTTTACCCAGGGGGCGCAGAGAAAAACTGTTTTTT. V usage is TRBV28 and J usage is TRBJ1-4; 8 bases fit TRBD1. Trimming cost V 2 bases and J 8 bases; bases outside gene matches: 7. The CDR3 length is 15 residues. The germline CDR1 and CDR2 sequences are MDHEN and SYDVKM.

This CDR3 reads CASSVAIQPSGYTF. In DNA form, the CDR3 reads TGTGCCAGCAGCGTAGCTATCCAGCCTAGCGGCTACACCTTC. The J gene is TRBJ1-2, the V gene TRBV9; no definite D call. CDR1 and CDR2 (germline): SGDLS, YYNGEE. The CDR3 loop spans 14 amino acids. Trimming shortened V by 0 bases and J by 8 bases, and 14 bases separated the two germline ends.

Comment on this clone: At one end, the junction sequence differs from germline, possibly due to a read error. This sample includes further DNA sequences coding for the same CDR3. This sequence joins TRBV9 and TRBJ1-1; D possibly corresponds to TRBD1 (5 bases). CDR1 SGDLS and CDR2 YYNGEE come from the germline V gene. The CDR3 has 14 amino acids. CDR3 DNA: TGTGCCAGTAGCGCGACCGGGGGGGACACTGAAGCTTTCTTT. Translated: CASSATGGDTEAFF.

The chain employs TRBV7-6 and TRBJ1-5, with 9 nucleotides matching TRBD1. The CDR3 is made up of 16 amino acids. Unmatched junction bases numbered 8, after V lost 1 base and J lost 7 bases. Germline assignment: CDR1 SGHVS and CDR2 FNYEAQ. CDR3 nucleotide sequence: TGTGCCAGCAGCTTAGTGCCGGGACAGGGTATCCAGCCCCAGCATTTT. This sequence encodes CASSLVPGQGIQPQHF.

The chain carries TRBV28 and TRBJ2-1; TRBD1 matches 12 bases. The junction had 9 bases not matched to a gene; V was cut back by 11 bases and J by 7 bases. The V gene's germline CDR1 is MDHEN and CDR2 SYDVKM. This CDR3 is built from 14 residues. The CDR3 DNA reads TGTGCCTGCGCGAGGGACAGGGGGCTAAATGAGCAGTTCTTC. Its translation is CACARDRGLNEQFF.

The V gene is TRBV12-5, the J gene TRBJ2-3, with 9 nucleotides matching TRBD2. The germline V gene has CDR1 LGHNT and CDR2 FRNRAP. CDR3 size: 17 residues. V shed 1 base and J 5 bases; nucleotides not matched to a gene: 10. CDR3 nucleotide sequence: TGTGCTAGTGGTTTGGGGGCGGCTAGCGGGATTGGAGATACGCAGTATTTT. It yields the protein CASGLGAASGIGDTQYF.

The V gene is TRBV11-2, the J gene TRBJ2-7; D remains unclear. V was clipped by 0 bases and J by 6 bases, with 9 bases between them. The CDR3 runs 13 residues. Germline-derived CDR1 and CDR2 are SGHAT and FQNNGV. CDR3 nucleotides: TGTGCCAGCAGCTTAGACCGACACGGCGAGCAGTACTTC. It yields the protein CASSLDRHGEQYF.

The V call is TRBV6-5, the J call TRBJ2-3; D gene unclear. CDR3 size: 15 residues. V lost 6 bases to trimming and J lost 3 bases, with 16 bases between them. CDR1 MNHEY and CDR2 SVGAGI come from the germline V gene. The CDR3 DNA reads as TGTGCCAGCAGCCTTGGGTCCGTAGCTACAGATACGCAGTATTTT. It codes for CASSLGSVATDTQYF.

The chain combines TRBV7-8 with TRBJ1-3; D perhaps matches TRBD1 (6 bases). V was cut by 5 bases and J by 4 bases, with 15 bases left in between. CDR1 and CDR2 (germline): SGHVS, FQNEAQ. The CDR3 is 15 residues long. CDR3 sequence reads: CASSANRAGGNTIYF. The CDR3 bases are TGTGCCAGCAGCGCCAACAGGGCTGGGGGAAACACCATATATTTT.

The genes are TRBV28 and TRBJ2-7; D gene ambiguous. There are 11 residues in the CDR3. Trimming removed 4 bases at V and 9 bases at J, with 10 bases between. The germline V gene has CDR1 MDHEN and CDR2 SYDVKM. Here the CDR3 reads CASSSPTGQYF. The CDR3 DNA follows: TGTGCCAGCAGTTCCCCGACGGGGCAGTACTTC.

The genes are TRBV7-6 and TRBJ1-5; no clear D. V lost 1 base to trimming and J lost 6 bases, with 13 bases between them. This CDR3 has 15 amino acids. Germline CDR1 is SGHVS and CDR2 is FNYEAQ. The CDR3 protein is CASSLGTLKSQPQHF. In nucleotides, the CDR3 is TGTGCCAGCAGCTTAGGAACGCTAAAGAGTCAGCCCCAGCATTTT.

The V call is TRBV7-7, the J call TRBJ2-3; 10 bases align to TRBD2. CDR1 and CDR2 from the germline V gene are SSHAT and FNYEAQ (reference sequence). The V and J ends lost 5 bases and 4 bases, in that order; junction bases with no gene match: 3. CDR3 length equals 14 residues. CDR3 nucleotide sequence: TGTGCCAGCAGCGTAAGCGGGAGGGCAGATACGCAGTATTTT. This gives the protein CASSVSGRADTQYF.

The chain employs TRBV5-1 and TRBJ2-6; D remains unclear. Germline-derived CDR1 and CDR2 are SGHRS and YFSETQ. The V and J ends lost 6 bases and 1 base respectively, with 11 bases between them. There are 15 residues in the CDR3. CDR3 region: CASNLPQSGANVLTF. The CDR3, as DNA: TGCGCCAGCAATCTTCCACAGTCTGGGGCCAACGTCCTGACTTTC.

This clone came up once. The genes are TRBV4-1 and TRBJ2-1; 16 nucleotides line up with TRBD2. Germline CDR1 reads MGHRA; CDR2 reads YSYEKL. The CDR3 covers 18 residues. With V trimmed by 4 bases and J by 2 bases, 5 bases remained unmatched. The CDR3 coding sequence is TGCGCCAGCAGCCTCCTGGGACTAGCGGGAGGGGCCTACAATGAGCAGTTCTTC. Its protein product is CASSLLGLAGGAYNEQFF.

The chain couples TRBV2 to TRBJ2-2; D possibly corresponds to TRBD1 (6 bases). Germline-derived CDR1 and CDR2 are SNHLY and FYNNEI. CDR3 length: 12 amino acids. CDR3 in amino acids: CVQGNEAGELFF. CDR3 nucleotide sequence: TGTGTCCAGGGGAATGAGGCCGGGGAGCTGTTTTTT.

The rearrangement joins TRBV27 to TRBJ1-1, with D possibly being TRBD1 (5 bases). The germline CDR1 and CDR2 sequences are MNHEY and SMNVEV (reference sequence). The CDR3 extends over 15 amino acids. Trimming took 6 bases from V and 2 from J, leaving 16 bases between them. For the CDR3, the DNA is TGTGCCAGCAGCCCCCTGACAGTCGGAAACACTGAAGCTTTCTTT. Protein sequence: CASSPLTVGNTEAFF.

The rearrangement links TRBV7-3 to TRBJ2-2; TRBD1 matches at 7 bases. Germline values: CDR1 SGHTA, CDR2 FQGTGA. The CDR3 runs to 15 residues. The V gene end was trimmed by 5 bases and the J gene end by 1 base; junction bases not matched to a gene: 4. This chain's CDR3 is CASSKDRRNTGELFF. CDR3 DNA sequence: TGTGCCAGCAGCAAGGACAGGCGGAACACCGGGGAGCTGTTTTTT.

The genes are TRBV27 and TRBJ2-3; 14 bases fit TRBD2. The CDR3 contains 16 residues. Germline trimming cut 4 bases from V and 8 bases from J; bases unmatched to any gene: 8. The germline gives CDR1 MNHEY, CDR2 SMNVEV (reference sequence). The CDR3 is CASSYPGLAGEGTQYF. The CDR3 DNA follows: TGTGCCAGCAGTTACCCGGGACTAGCGGGAGAGGGTACGCAGTATTTT.